One sample yielded the 3 T cell receptor beta chains listed below, sequenced in a study of cytomegalovirus exposure and HLA in healthy donors. With 60 Vbeta and 13 Jbeta primers, the PCR was carried out. Sequenced by immunoSEQ multiplex PCR; TCRdb stores in-frame clones only, minus some. The sample holds about 140,000 clones; roughly 74% are singletons and the top ten take less than 3%. Source material: PBMCs. Receptors were obtained from a woman aged 18-35 years in good health and CMV-seropositive.

V usage is TRBV11-2 and J usage is TRBJ1-1; 7 bases map to TRBD1. Germline V gives CDR1 SGHAT, CDR2 FQNNGV. The CDR3 has 17 residues. V was pared by 2 bases and J by 5 bases, with 14 bases of the junction left unmatched. CDR3 in amino acids: CASSLRTGGLLGTEAFF. Here the CDR3 DNA reads TGTGCCAGCAGCTTAAGGACAGGCGGTCTTCTGGGGACTGAAGCTTTCTTT.

V gene TRBV5-1 combines with J gene TRBJ2-3, with D maybe TRBD1 (6 bases). From germline, CDR1 is SGHRS and CDR2 YFSETQ. The CDR3 has 16 residues. With 0 bases removed from V and 0 bases from J, the gap between germline ends came to 11 bases. CDR3 DNA sequence: TGCGCCAGCAGCTTGGGGACAGCCTCTAGCACAGATACGCAGTATTTT. It is translated as CASSLGTASSTDTQYF.

V usage is TRBV18 and J usage is TRBJ2-1; 10 positions match TRBD2. Germline CDR1 KGHSH, CDR2 LQKENI. Losses at the gene ends were 4 bases for V and 6 bases for J; bases not matched to a gene: 6. This CDR3 comprises 15 residues. The CDR3 bases are TGTGCCAGCTCACAAAGCGGGGGGGCCGGCAATGAGCAGTTCTTC. Translation: CASSQSGGAGNEQFF. The whole variable domain, filled in from reference TRBV18 and TRBJ2-1, reads NAGVMQNPRHLVRRRGQEARLRCSPMKGHSHVYWYRQLPEEGLKFMVYLQKENIIDESGMPKERFSAEFPKEGPSILRIQQVVRGDSAAYFCASSQSGGAGNEQFFGPGTRLTVL.